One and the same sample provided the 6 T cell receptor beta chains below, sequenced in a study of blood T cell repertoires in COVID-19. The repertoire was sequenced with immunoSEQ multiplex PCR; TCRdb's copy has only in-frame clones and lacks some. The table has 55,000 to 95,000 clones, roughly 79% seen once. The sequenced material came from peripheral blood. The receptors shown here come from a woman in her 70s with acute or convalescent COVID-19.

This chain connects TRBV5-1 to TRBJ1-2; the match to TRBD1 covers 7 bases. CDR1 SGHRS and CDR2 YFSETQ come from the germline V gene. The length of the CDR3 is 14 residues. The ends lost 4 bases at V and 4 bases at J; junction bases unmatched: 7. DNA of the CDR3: TGCGCCAGCAGCCCTGGACAGGTTCTCTATGGCTACACCTTC. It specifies CASSPGQVLYGYTF.

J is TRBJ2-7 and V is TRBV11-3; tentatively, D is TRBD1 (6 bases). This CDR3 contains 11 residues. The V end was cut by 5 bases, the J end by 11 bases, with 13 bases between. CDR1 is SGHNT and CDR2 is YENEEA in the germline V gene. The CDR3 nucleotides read TGTGCCAGCAGCAGCCGGACAGAGGAGTACTTC. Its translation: CASSSRTEEYF.

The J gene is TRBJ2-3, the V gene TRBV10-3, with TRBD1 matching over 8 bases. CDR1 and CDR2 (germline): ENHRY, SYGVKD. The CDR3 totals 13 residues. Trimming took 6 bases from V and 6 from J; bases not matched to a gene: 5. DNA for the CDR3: TGTGCCATCAGGGAACAGGGGGGCGATACGCAGTATTTT. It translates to CAIREQGGDTQYF.

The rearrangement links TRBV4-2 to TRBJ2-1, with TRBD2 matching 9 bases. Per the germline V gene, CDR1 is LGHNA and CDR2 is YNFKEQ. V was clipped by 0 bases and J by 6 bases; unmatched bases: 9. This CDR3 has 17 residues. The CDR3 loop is CASSQDSETSGFNEQFF. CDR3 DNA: TGTGCCAGCAGCCAAGATTCAGAGACTAGCGGTTTCAATGAGCAGTTCTTC.

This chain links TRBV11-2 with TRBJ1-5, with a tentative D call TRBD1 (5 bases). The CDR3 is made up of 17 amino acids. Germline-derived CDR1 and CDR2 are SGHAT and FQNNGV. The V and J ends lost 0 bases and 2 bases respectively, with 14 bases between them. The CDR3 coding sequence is TGTGCCAGCAGCTTAGATGAAGAGACAGAACGCAATCAGCCCCAGCATTTT. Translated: CASSLDEETERNQPQHF.

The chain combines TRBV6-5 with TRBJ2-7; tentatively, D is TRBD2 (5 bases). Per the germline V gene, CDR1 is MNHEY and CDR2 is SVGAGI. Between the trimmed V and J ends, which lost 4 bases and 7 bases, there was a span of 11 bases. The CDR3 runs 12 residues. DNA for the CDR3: TGTGCCAGCAGTTTCCGGACGGGGGAGCAGTACTTC. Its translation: CASSFRTGEQYF.